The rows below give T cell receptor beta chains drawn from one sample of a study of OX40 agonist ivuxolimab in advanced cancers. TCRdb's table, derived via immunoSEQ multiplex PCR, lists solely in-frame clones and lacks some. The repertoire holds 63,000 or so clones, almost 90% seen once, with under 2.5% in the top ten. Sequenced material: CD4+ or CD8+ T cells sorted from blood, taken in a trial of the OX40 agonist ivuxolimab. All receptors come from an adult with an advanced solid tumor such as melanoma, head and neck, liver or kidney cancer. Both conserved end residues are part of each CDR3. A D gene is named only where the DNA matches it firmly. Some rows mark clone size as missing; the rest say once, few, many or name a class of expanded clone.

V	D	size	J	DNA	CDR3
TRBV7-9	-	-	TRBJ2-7	TGTGCCAGCAGCCTACTGACAGGCCACGAGCAGTACTTC	CASSLLTGHEQYF
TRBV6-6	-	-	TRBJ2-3	TGTGCCAGCAGGGGGGGGCCAGGGGATACGCAGTATTTT	CASRGGPGDTQYF
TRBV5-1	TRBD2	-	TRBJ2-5	TGCGCCAGCAGCTTGGGGGGACTAGCGGAACAAGAGACCCAGTACTTC	CASSLGGLAEQETQYF
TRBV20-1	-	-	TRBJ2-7	TGCAGTGCTCACAGGTCCTACGAGCAGTACTTC	CSAHRSYEQYF
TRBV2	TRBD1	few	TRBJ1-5	TGTGCCAGCAGAGGACAGGGGGCCTTGGGCCAGCCCCAGCATTTT	CASRGQGALGQPQHF
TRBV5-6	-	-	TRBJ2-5	TGTGCCAGCAGCGATAAAAGGGTTTGGGGAGAGACCCAGTACTTC	CASSDKRVWGETQYF
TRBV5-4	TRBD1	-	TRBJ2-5	TGTGCCAGCAGCTATAGACAGGGCGATCTAGAGACCCAGTACTTC	CASSYRQGDLETQYF
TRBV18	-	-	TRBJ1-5	TGTGCCAGCTCCCTCGGACCCGAGGTGGATCAGCCCCAGCATTTT	CASSLGPEVDQPQHF
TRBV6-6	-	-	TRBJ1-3	TGTGCCAGCAGTTTTCTCGAGAAACGGACCATATATTTT	CASSFLEKRTIYF
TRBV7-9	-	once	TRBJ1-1	TGTGCCAGCAGCCCAACCGATTTTGAAGCTTTCTTT	CASSPTDFEAFF
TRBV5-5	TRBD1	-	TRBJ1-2	TGTGCCAGCACCGCGACAGGGATGACCTATGGCTACACCTTC	CASTATGMTYGYTF
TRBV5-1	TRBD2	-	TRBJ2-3	TGCGCCAGCAGCCTCAGCGGGAGTTCAGATACGCAGTATTTT	CASSLSGSSDTQYF
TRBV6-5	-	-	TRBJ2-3	TGTGCCAGCAGTTACTCGCTTGATGGGGCTACGCAGTATTTT	CASSYSLDGATQYF
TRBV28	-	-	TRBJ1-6	TGTGCCAGCAGTCCTCCCGGCCCAGGAGCCCTCCACTTT	CASSPPGPGALHF
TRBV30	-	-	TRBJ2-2	TGTGCCTGGAGTGTATGGGAGGACTTCGACACCGGGGAGCTGTTTTTT	CAWSVWEDFDTGELFF
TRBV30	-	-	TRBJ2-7	TGTGCCTGGGGTAACTACGAGCAGTACTTC	CAWGNYEQYF